What follows are 16 T cell receptor beta chains derived from one specimen sequenced in a study of blood T cell repertoires in COVID-19. Assay: immunoSEQ multiplex PCR; the TCRdb copy retains only in-frame clones and omits some. The sample lists 130,000 or so clones, 84% seen once, with about 1.3% in the top ten. The material sequenced was peripheral blood. The receptors shown here come from a man between 60 and 70 years old with acute or convalescent COVID-19.

The rearrangement links TRBV7-3 to TRBJ2-3; tentative D call: TRBD1 (5 bases). The germline gives CDR1 SGHTA, CDR2 FQGTGA. This CDR3 comprises 15 residues. V was trimmed by 2 bases and J by 0 bases, leaving 9 bases between them. CDR3 bases: TGTGCCAGCAGCTTACAGGGCCTGAGCACAGATACGCAGTATTTT. This translates into CASSLQGLSTDTQYF.

The gene calls are TRBV9 and TRBJ1-1; a weak D match, TRBD1 (5 bases). The CDR3 spans 13 residues. V lost 3 bases, J lost 5 bases, and 11 bases lay in between. The germline gives CDR1 SGDLS, CDR2 YYNGEE. CDR3 in amino acids: CASSEQGRTEAFF. The CDR3 bases are TGTGCCAGCAGCGAGCAGGGAAGGACTGAAGCTTTCTTT.

The genes are TRBV6-5 and TRBJ1-2, with TRBD1 matching over 8 bases. The CDR3 spans 11 residues. Per germline, CDR1 MNHEY and CDR2 SVGAGI. J was trimmed by 3 bases and V by 10 bases; bases with no gene match: 1. Here the CDR3 DNA reads TGTGCCACGGGACAGGACTATGGCTACACCTTC. Residues: CATGQDYGYTF.

This clone was observed a single time. The chain joins TRBV29-1 to TRBJ2-7, with TRBD1 identical over 8 bases. The ends lost 5 bases at V and 1 base at J; junction bases unmatched: 4. Germline-derived CDR1 and CDR2 are SQVTM and ANQGSEA. CDR3 length equals 13 residues. This CDR3 reads CSVTGQGSYEQYF. In DNA, the CDR3 is TGCAGCGTTACCGGACAGGGATCCTACGAGCAGTACTTC.

This clone was observed a single time. This chain connects TRBV10-1 to TRBJ2-7; D uncertain. V shed 8 bases and J shed 3 bases, with 5 bases lying between them. The length of the CDR3 is 10 residues. Germline values: CDR1 WNHNN, CDR2 SYGVQD (reference sequence). CDR3 in amino acids: CASGDYEQYF. DNA for the CDR3: TGCGCCAGCGGAGACTACGAGCAGTACTTC.

This chain connects TRBV24-1 to TRBJ2-1; 13 bases fit TRBD2. Germline CDR1 reads KGHDR; CDR2 reads SFDVKD. The length of the CDR3 is 17 residues. The junction had 9 bases not matched to a gene; V was cut back by 4 bases and J by 7 bases. The chain's CDR3 is CATSDPGLAGVGNEQFF. For the CDR3, the DNA is TGTGCCACCAGTGACCCCGGACTAGCGGGAGTAGGTAATGAGCAGTTCTTC.

The chain joins TRBV3-1 (or the pseudogene TRBV3-2) to TRBJ2-1; tentatively, D is TRBD2 (5 bases). Trimming cost V 1 base and J 6 bases, with 10 bases left between them. In germline, CDR1 is LGHDT, CDR2 YNNKEL (reference sequence). The CDR3 is made up of 14 amino acids. The CDR3 DNA sequence: TGTGCCAGCAGCCAAGCGGGGAGATTCAATGAGCAGTTCTTC. It encodes CASSQAGRFNEQFF.

V and J are TRBV29-1 and TRBJ2-2; perhaps TRBD2 as D (6 bases). In germline, CDR1 is SQVTM, CDR2 ANQGSEA. V was cut by 2 bases and J by 5 bases, with 6 bases left in between. CDR3 length: 12 amino acids. This CDR3 reads CSVERGTGELFF. Written as DNA, the CDR3 is TGCAGCGTTGAACGGGGGACCGGGGAGCTGTTTTTT.

The chain uses TRBV6-5 and TRBJ1-5; D unclear. Trimming cost V 6 bases and J 4 bases, with 10 bases left between them. The CDR3 covers 13 residues. CDR1 is MNHEY and CDR2 is SVGAGI in the germline V gene. This CDR3 reads CASRNTGNQPQHF. DNA for the CDR3: TGTGCCAGCAGGAACACGGGAAATCAGCCCCAGCATTTT.

V is TRBV5-1 and J is TRBJ2-5; 9 bases are a match to TRBD1. Germline trimming cut 4 bases from V and 5 bases from J; bases unmatched to any gene: 9. The germline V gene has CDR1 SGHRS and CDR2 YFSETQ. This CDR3 has 15 amino acids. CDR3 DNA: TGCGCCAGCAGCCCACCGGGACAGGGAACGGAGACCCAGTACTTC. It translates to CASSPPGQGTETQYF.

The chain carries TRBV18 and TRBJ1-1; 12 positions agree with TRBD1. J lost 7 bases, V lost 3 bases, and 6 bases had no gene match. This CDR3 is built from 15 residues. From germline, CDR1 is KGHSH and CDR2 LQKENI. The CDR3 protein is CASSPGQGAFSEAFF. The CDR3 region has the DNA TGTGCCAGCTCACCGGGACAGGGGGCATTCAGTGAAGCTTTCTTT.

The chain couples TRBV19 to TRBJ1-5, with unresolved D. This CDR3 contains 14 residues. Trimming removed 3 bases at V and 0 bases at J, with 6 bases between. Germline CDR1 LNHDA, CDR2 SQIVND (reference sequence). The CDR3 bases are TGTGCCAGTAGTATTCCGGGTAGCAATCAGCCCCAGCATTTT. Residues: CASSIPGSNQPQHF.

V and J are TRBV24-1 and TRBJ1-5; D might be TRBD1 (6 bases). This CDR3 contains 17 residues. Between the trimmed V and J ends, which lost 5 bases and 0 bases, there was a span of 16 bases. Germline-derived CDR1 and CDR2 are KGHDR and SFDVKD. For the CDR3, the DNA is TGTGCCACCAGTGGGAACTCTGGGACACCTAGCAATCAGCCCCAGCATTTT. Translating it yields CATSGNSGTPSNQPQHF.

The J gene is TRBJ2-2, the V gene TRBV2; D possibly corresponds to TRBD2 (6 bases). The CDR3 spans 14 residues. Trimming removed 6 bases from V and 1 base from J, with 9 bases in between. Germline CDR1 and CDR2: SNHLY and FYNNEI. The DNA for the CDR3 is TGTGCCAGCAGCGGACTACAGAACACCGGGGAGCTGTTTTTT. The encoded protein is CASSGLQNTGELFF.

This clone was seen a single time. The V call is TRBV11-2, the J call TRBJ2-5, with 11 bases aligning to TRBD2. J lost 4 bases, V lost 8 bases, and 12 bases had no gene match. Germline-derived CDR1 and CDR2 are SGHAT and FQNNGV. This CDR3 comprises 16 residues. The CDR3 DNA is TGTGCCAGCGAACTAGCGGGGGCGCCTATTGGAGAGACCCAGTACTTC. Its translation is CASELAGAPIGETQYF.

V and J are TRBV12-3 or TRBV12-4 and TRBJ1-5; 10 bases fit TRBD1. The CDR3 contains 12 residues. V gave up 5 bases and J gave up 15 bases; unmatched junction bases: 7. The CDR3 DNA sequence: TGTGCCAGCAGTAAAGGACAGGGGGTTCGGCATTTT. As protein: CASSKGQGVRHF.